This T cell receptor (beta chain) was sequenced for a study of response to subunit inactivated influenza vaccine. The germline V gene has CDR1 SGHRS and CDR2 YFSETQ. The J segment lost 7 bases and the V segment lost 3 bases, leaving 5 bases of the junction unmatched. The CDR3 length is 15 residues. This clonotype was seen a few times. Its specificity is not known. Study outcomes and limitations: With each seasonal influenza vaccination, the authors suggested, few new T cells are recruited.

TCRdb recomputed calls from the RT-PCR reads with MiXCR, one row per CDR3 protein. The sample has about 780,000 distinct CDR3 sequences; around 18% are singletons. The TCR sequence derives from a middle-aged man who received an inactivated influenza vaccine. The sample consisted of PBMCs from blood, taken 5 to 6 days after vaccination. The V call is TRBV5-1, the J call TRBJ2-1; 12 bases agree with TRBD1. In nucleotides, the CDR3 is TGCGCCAGCAGCTCGGGACAGGGGGCCTCGAATGAGCAGTTCTTC. Translating it yields CASSSGQGASNEQFF.